This T cell receptor beta chain was profiled in a study of neurological immune-mediated disorders. Preparation of the unsorted libraries drew on 2 million PBMCs stored at -80 C. One entry per CDR3 protein, called by TCRdb with MiXCR from the 5' RACE reads. The table includes tens of thousands of distinct CDR3 sequences, over 12% detected once. This clonotype came up many times. The receptor comes from a woman aged 45-59 years with HTLV-1-associated myelopathy (HAM/TSP). Specimen: PBMCs.

As DNA, the CDR3 is TGTGCCTGGAGACCGGGACAACCCGAAGCTTTCTTT. It is translated as CAWRPGQPEAFF. The chain joins TRBV30 to TRBJ1-1, with TRBD1 as a possible D gene (6 bases). V lost 3 bases and J 8 bases, leaving 13 bases between the germline ends. The germline gives CDR1 GTSNPN, CDR2 SVGIG (reference sequence). The CDR3 length is 12 residues.